The TCR beta chain under discussion was sequenced for a study of cytomegalovirus exposure and HLA in healthy donors (dated by TCRdb to 2016 to 2017). Context from the whole study: An earlier analysis of roughly 630 of the donors reported 250 to 350 Gb of sequence data and more than 90 million unique TCR beta sequences from 190 million or so T cells. Roughly 300 gigabases of sequencing data and some 85 million unique TCR sequences were included in an early release covering 550 to 800 HLA-typed donors. The genetic ancestry cluster associated with self-reported Caucasian donors included roughly four fifths of the roughly 390 genotyped donors. The study aimed to test whether cataloging public T cell receptors could reveal signatures of past pathogen exposure. The T cell repertoires of 666 subjects were profiled by immunosequencing and related to cytomegalovirus serostatus. Besides the first cohort of roughly 700 subjects, a separate validation cohort made up of some 110 different subjects was used. To predict cytomegalovirus infection status, the study brought together high-throughput TCR immunosequencing, statistical association of individual TCRs with disease status, and machine learning. In a later analysis, previously published TCR beta repertoires from 670 or so donors were re-analyzed and high-resolution HLA genotyping was added so that TCR occurrence patterns could be studied. In the later analysis, no new phenotypic data were used to find candidate immune exposures; instead, reliance was placed on TCR beta sequences and their occurrence across donors. In an earlier analysis of a few hundred of the donors, high-throughput TCR beta sequencing was used to judge whether each TCR beta V gene segment behaved as functional or pseudogenic. Donor age, sex, ethnicity and CMV serostatus were collected together with the repertoire data. A later genetic analysis took genome-wide SNP genotypes for about 65% of the 666 donors and used that subset as a discovery cohort. Every discovery cohort repertoire had been produced on one sequencing platform. Class I and class II HLA loci were covered by the typing at four-digit resolution. The number of typed donors differed by locus: roughly 629-630 for A, B, C, DRB1 and DQB1; approximately 520 for DQA1; about 600 for DPA1; and roughly 450 for DPB1. Roughly five DR-DQ haplotypes were handled as single units for association and clustering, since linkage in the cohort was strong. On average, around 230,000 unique TCR beta nucleotide sequences were sequenced per donor among a few hundred genotyped donors of the cohort, with roughly 20% of those sequences being non-productive. What the research found in general, with its limitations: Most CMV-associated TCR beta chains appeared to be HLA-restricted in a later analysis, and the HLA associations seemed to be driven largely by CMV exposure. In the study, approximately 160 TCR beta chains were listed as associated with cytomegalovirus. According to a later genetic analysis, donors in an Asian-associated ancestry cluster had fewer N-insertions in productive TCRs than the approximately 670-donor mean. The cohort was sequenced for TCR beta chains only, and without alpha or paired-chain data the features that could be detected were limited. A group of highly shared sequence variants was considered likely to be a technical artifact of the sequencing pipeline. HLA typing was unavailable for some donors at each locus, so association tests used only the typed subset. Most TCR sequences were seen in very few donors, while some public TCRs were found in many individuals. Linkage disequilibrium might explain the correlated functional status among segregating V segments, but an unknown experimental factor could not be ruled out. A further reported finding was that TCR beta sequences accurately predicted the HLA-A and HLA-B alleles for most subjects in the first cohort. According to the authors, the approach could potentially be generalized to other disease states and immunological phenotypes. In both the original and validation cohorts, the classifier was reported to diagnose cytomegalovirus status with high specificity and sensitivity. In a later analysis, several top co-occurrence clusters were reported to appear linked to parvovirus B19, influenza, CMV and Epstein-Barr virus. Strong co-occurrence of HLA alleles, especially DR and DQ, made assigning TCR associations to individual alleles difficult. A later genetic analysis associated a missense DCLRE1C variant with V-gene and J-gene trimming of TCR beta chains, and an independent cohort replicated the association. Some IMGT-functional V segments, including TRBV6-2 and TRBV6-3, could not be told apart with the 87-base-pair reads, so those segments were excluded. Because counts were too low, roughly 18 rarely observed V segments, including chromosome 9 orphons, were left out of the earlier analysis of some 600 of the donors. In an earlier analysis of some 540 of the donors, most TCR beta V segments appeared in productive rearrangements about 87% or about 30% of the time, broadly matching IMGT annotations. In a later analysis, the rate of TCR association differed among HLA loci, with DRB1 alleles having the most associated TCRs and HLA-C alleles having the fewest. Roughly uniform sequencing depth across donors was assumed in presence/absence analyses, although this assumption may not hold. Three of the identified cytomegalovirus-associated TCR beta chains were confirmed in vitro to be specific for cytomegalovirus antigens. In a later analysis, over 15,000 TCR beta sequences were associated with specific HLA alleles at a false discovery rate of 0.05. A later analysis found that HLA-associated TCR beta chains were more clonally expanded and had lower generation probabilities than equally common non-associated chains. The only immune exposure information available for the cohort was CMV serostatus.

Points on this clone: Its recognized antigen is unknown. An end of the junction does not agree with germline; a read error may underlie this.

For CDR1 and CDR2, the germline V gene (reference sequence) lists SSHAT and FNYEAQ. The CDR3 goes from the cysteine to the phenylalanine over 14 residues. CDR3 DNA only is kept here, 42 bases in frame from base 1. The cohort consisted of 600 to 750 healthy bone marrow donors. At the time of sampling, every cohort member was nominally healthy, though immune exposures that went unrecorded were likely present. The donor was CMV seronegative and was included in the group of approximately 350 seronegative cohort members. Each donor provided a peripheral blood sample, and peripheral blood mononuclear cells were used for TCR beta sequencing. Genomic DNA was extracted from the blood cell samples with the Qiagen DNeasy Blood Extraction Kit. Libraries were constructed by the immunoSEQ multiplex PCR assay. For the multiplex PCR, a mixture combining 60 forward primers for TCR Vbeta segments and 13 reverse primers for TCR Jbeta segments was used. The CDR3 region of rearranged TCR beta genes was amplified from genomic DNA by a multiplex PCR assay. The amplified TCR beta libraries were sequenced on the Illumina HiSeq System as 87-base-pair reads. As for how the authors treated the data: A later analysis tallied around 82 million unique TCR beta chains across the roughly 610 repertoires, and 10 million to 11 million of those chains were shared by two or more donors. To remove PCR and sequencing errors, raw reads were error-corrected and collapsed into unique sequences using a nearest-neighbor algorithm that merged closely related sequences. To assign V, D and J gene segments, CDR3 sequences were aligned to IMGT reference sequences. For a sequence to be retained, a match of at least six nucleotides was required to both a V gene segment and a J gene segment. A rearrangement counted as productive if the CDR3 had no stop codons and remained in frame with V and J, and every other rearrangement counted as non-productive. CDR3 was defined by IMGT convention, running from the second conserved V-encoded cysteine to the conserved J-encoded phenylalanine. The earlier analysis of 587 of the donors excluded sequences that lacked an unambiguous match to a single V gene segment. In an earlier analysis of roughly 600 of the donors, a V segment was called functional when productive rearrangements were above 56.7%, and segregating when the standard deviation between donors exceeded 5%. A statistical classification framework was built for diagnosing cytomegalovirus status from the catalog of TCR beta chain sequences. V and J gene assignment, in a later analysis, came from comparing TCR nucleotide sequences with IMGT/GENE-DB human TR gene sequences. A later analysis assigned CDR3 sequences and most-parsimonious VDJ recombination scenarios with the TCRdist pipeline. A later analysis defined each TCR beta chain by its CDR3 amino acid sequence plus V-gene family, and excluded reads lacking a unique V-gene family. As a way to deal with suspected cross-contamination and a sequencing artifact, a later analysis dropped approximately 590 nucleotide sequences that were highly shared and had low generation probability. In a later analysis, a clonal expansion index was calculated for each public chain from normalized within-repertoire ranks of inferred template counts. In a later analysis, generation probabilities were computed using a VDJ recombination model fitted to out-of-frame rearrangements, and the results were checked against IGoR. In a later analysis, TCR-TCR, TCR-HLA and TCR-CMV co-occurrence was scored with hypergeometric tests, and a repertoire-size bias correction was applied to TCR pairs. To estimate false discovery rates, a later analysis permuted the HLA or CMV assignments 20 times. A later analysis grouped co-occurring TCRs with DBSCAN, adding TCRdist sequence similarity when clustering within HLA-allele-positive subsets. Repertoires with fewer than 30,000 or more than 120,000 public chains were left out of co-occurrence clustering, as were about 5 repertoires with anomalous nucleotide sharing. The table comes from immuneACCESS by way of TCRdb, which keeps in-frame sequences with V and J called. Part of the clones is missing from these tables; in studies checked, under half for an unresolved V gene and the rest for unknown reasons. V and J calls and clone size follow that table, whereas D and trimming were derived from the DNA. The sample includes some 150,000 clones, with 65% to 80% observed a single time. Approximately 4% of the sample is held by the ten biggest clonotypes.

The rearranged segments are TRBV7-7 and TRBJ2-5, with TRBD1 identical over 9 junction bases. Source material: PBMCs. This TCR came from a woman aged 40 to 50 in good health and CMV-seronegative. CDR3 sequence: CASSLQGAEGTQYF. The DNA sequence is given as TGTGCTAGCAGCTTACAGGGGGCGGAGGGGACCCAGTACTTC.